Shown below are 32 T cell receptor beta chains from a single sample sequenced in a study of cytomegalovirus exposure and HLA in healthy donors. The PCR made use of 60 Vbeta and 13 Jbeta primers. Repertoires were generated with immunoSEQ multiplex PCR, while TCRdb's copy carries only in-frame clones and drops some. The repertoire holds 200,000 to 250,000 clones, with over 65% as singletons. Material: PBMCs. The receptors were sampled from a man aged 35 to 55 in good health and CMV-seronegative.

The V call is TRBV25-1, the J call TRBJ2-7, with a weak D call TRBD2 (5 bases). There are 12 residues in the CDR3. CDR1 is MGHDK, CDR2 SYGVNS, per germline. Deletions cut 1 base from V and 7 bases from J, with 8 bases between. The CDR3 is CASSEWENEQYF. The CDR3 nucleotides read TGTGCCAGCAGTGAATGGGAGAATGAGCAGTACTTC.

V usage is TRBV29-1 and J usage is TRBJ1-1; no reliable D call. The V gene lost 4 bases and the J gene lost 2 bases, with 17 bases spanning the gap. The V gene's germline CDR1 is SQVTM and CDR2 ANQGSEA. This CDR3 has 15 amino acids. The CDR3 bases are TGCAGCGTTGTCCCACGGAAACTAAACAACACTGAAGCTTTCTTT. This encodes CSVVPRKLNNTEAFF.

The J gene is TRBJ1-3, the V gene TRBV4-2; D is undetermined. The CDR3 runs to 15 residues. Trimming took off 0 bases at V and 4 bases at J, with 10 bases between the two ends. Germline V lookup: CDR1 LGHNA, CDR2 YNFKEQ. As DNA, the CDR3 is TGTGCCAGCAGCCAAGAATCGATCGCGGGAAACACCATATATTTT. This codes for CASSQESIAGNTIYF.

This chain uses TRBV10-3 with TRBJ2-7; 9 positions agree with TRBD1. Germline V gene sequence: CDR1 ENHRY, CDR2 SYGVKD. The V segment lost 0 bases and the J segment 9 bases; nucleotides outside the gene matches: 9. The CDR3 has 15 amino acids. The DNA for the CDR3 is TGTGCCATCAGTGAGTCTAGGGGGACAGGGTCGGGGCAGTACTTC. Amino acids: CAISESRGTGSGQYF.

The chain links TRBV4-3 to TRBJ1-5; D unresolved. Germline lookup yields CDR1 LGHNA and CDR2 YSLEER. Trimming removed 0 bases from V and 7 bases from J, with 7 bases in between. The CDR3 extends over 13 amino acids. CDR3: CASSQDRKQPQHF. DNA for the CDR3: TGCGCCAGCAGCCAAGACCGTAAACAGCCCCAGCATTTT.

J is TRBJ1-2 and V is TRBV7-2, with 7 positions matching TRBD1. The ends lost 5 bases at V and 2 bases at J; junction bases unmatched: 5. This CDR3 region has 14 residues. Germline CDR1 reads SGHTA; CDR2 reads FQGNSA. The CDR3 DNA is TGTGCCAGCAGCCCACGGGACAGCAACTATGGCTACACCTTC. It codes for CASSPRDSNYGYTF.

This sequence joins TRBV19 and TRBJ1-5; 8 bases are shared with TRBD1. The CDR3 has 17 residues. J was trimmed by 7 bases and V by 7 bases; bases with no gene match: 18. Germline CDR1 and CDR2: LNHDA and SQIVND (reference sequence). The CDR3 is CASTETRGQGGEQPQHF. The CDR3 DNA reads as TGTGCCAGTACCGAAACCAGAGGACAGGGCGGGGAACAGCCCCAGCATTTT.

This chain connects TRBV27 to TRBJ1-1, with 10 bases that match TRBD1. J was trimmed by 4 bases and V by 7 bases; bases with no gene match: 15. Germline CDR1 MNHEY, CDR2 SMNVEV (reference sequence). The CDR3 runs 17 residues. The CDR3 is CASNSGTGVVGSTEAFF. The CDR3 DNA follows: TGTGCCAGCAACTCCGGGACAGGGGTGGTCGGGAGCACTGAAGCTTTCTTT.

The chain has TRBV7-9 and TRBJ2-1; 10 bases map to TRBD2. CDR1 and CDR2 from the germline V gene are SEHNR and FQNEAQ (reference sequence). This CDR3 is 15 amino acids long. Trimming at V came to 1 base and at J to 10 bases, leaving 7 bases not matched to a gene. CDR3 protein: CASSLGLAGVREQFF. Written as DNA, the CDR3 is TGTGCCAGCAGCTTAGGTCTAGCGGGGGTACGGGAGCAGTTCTTC.

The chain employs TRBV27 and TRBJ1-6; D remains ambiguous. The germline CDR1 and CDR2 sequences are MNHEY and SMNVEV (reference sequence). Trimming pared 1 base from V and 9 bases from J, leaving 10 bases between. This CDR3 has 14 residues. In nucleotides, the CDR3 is TGTGCCAGCAGTTTATGGATTTGGGCTTCACCCCTCCACTTT. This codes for CASSLWIWASPLHF.

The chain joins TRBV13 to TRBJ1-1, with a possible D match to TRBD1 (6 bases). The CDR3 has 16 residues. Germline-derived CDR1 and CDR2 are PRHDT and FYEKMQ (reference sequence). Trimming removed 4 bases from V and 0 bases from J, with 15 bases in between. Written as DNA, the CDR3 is TGTGCCAGCAGCTCTCAAACAGGGCCCTTGAACACTGAAGCTTTCTTT. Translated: CASSSQTGPLNTEAFF.

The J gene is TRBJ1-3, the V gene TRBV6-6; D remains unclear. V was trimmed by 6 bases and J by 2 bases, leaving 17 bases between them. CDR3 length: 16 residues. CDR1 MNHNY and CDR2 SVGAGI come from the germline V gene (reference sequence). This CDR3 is CASRNGEGSPGNTIYF. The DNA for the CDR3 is TGTGCCAGCAGAAACGGGGAGGGCTCTCCTGGAAACACCATATATTTT.

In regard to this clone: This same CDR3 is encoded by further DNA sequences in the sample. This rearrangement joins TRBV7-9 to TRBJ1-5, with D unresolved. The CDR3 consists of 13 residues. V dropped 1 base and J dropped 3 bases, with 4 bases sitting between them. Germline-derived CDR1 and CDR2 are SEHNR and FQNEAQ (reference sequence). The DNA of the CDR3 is TGTGCCAGCAGCTTAGGGCCCAATCAGCCCCAGCATTTT. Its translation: CASSLGPNQPQHF.

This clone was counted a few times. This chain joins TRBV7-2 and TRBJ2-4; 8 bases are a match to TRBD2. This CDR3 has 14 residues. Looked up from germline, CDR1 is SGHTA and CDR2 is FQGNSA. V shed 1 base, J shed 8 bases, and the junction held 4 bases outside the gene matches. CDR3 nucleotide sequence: TGTGCCAGCAGCTTAGGTAGCGGGGCTGACATTCAGTACTTC. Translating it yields CASSLGSGADIQYF.

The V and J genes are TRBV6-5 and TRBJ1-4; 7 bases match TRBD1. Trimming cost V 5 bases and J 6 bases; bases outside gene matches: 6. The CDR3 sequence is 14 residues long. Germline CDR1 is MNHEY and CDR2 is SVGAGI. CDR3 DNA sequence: TGTGCCAGCAGTCCCGACAGGGTGGATGAAAAACTGTTTTTT. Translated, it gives CASSPDRVDEKLFF.

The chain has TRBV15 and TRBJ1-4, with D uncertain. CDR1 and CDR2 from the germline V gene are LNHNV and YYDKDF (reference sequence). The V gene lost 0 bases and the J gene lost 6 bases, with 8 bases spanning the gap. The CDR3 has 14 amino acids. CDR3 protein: CATSRDNRDEKLFF. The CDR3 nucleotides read TGTGCCACCAGCAGAGATAACAGAGATGAAAAACTGTTTTTT.

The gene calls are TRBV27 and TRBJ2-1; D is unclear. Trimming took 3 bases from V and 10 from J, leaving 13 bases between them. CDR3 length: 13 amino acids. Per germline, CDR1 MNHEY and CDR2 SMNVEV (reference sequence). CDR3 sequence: CASSLSRSAEQFF. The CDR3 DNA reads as TGTGCCAGCAGTTTGTCCCGGAGCGCCGAGCAGTTCTTC.

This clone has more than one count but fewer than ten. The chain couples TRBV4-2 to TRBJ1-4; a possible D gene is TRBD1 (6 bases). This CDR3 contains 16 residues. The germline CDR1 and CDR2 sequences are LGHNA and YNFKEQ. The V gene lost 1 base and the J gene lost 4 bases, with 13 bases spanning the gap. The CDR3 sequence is CASSQGGGWVNEKLFF. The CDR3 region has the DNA TGTGCCAGCAGCCAAGGCGGGGGCTGGGTTAATGAAAAACTGTTTTTT.

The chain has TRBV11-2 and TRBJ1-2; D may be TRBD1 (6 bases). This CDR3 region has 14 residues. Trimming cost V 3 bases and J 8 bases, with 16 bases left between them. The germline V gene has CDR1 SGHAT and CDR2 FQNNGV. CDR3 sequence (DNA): TGTGCCAGCAGCTTCGGACAGACCATGGGAGGCTACACCTTC. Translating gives CASSFGQTMGGYTF.

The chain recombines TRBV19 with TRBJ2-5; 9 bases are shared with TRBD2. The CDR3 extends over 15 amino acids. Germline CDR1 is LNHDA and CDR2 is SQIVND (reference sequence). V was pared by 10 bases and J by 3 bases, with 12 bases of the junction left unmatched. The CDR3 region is CATARSGRTEETQYF. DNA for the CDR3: TGTGCCACCGCGAGGAGCGGGAGGACCGAAGAGACCCAGTACTTC.

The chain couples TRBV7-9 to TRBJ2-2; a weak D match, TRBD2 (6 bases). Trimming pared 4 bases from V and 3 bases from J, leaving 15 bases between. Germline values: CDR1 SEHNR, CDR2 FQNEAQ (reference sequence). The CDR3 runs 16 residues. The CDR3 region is CASSSPGLPHTGELFF. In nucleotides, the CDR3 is TGTGCCAGCAGCTCCCCGGGACTCCCTCACACCGGGGAGCTGTTTTTT. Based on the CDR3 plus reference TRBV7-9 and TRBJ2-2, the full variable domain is DTGVSQNPRHKITKRGQNVTFRCDPISEHNRLYWYRQTLGQGPEFLTYFQNEAQLEKSRLLSDRFSAERPKGSFSTLEIQRTEQGDSAMYLCASSSPGLPHTGELFFGEGSRLTVL.

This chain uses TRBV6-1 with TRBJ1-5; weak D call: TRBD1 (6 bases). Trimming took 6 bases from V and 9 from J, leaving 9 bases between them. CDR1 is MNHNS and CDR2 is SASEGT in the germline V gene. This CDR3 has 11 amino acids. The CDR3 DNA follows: TGTGCCAGCAGCCAGGGGAGGCCCCAGCATTTT. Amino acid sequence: CASSQGRPQHF.

The CDR3 reads CASSQGSSGEQYF. CDR3 nucleotides: TGCGCCAGCAGCCAAGGGAGCTCCGGGGAGCAGTACTTC. The chain employs TRBV4-1 and TRBJ2-7; D gene ambiguous. The CDR3 contains 13 residues. Trimming removed 1 base at V and 7 bases at J, with 11 bases between. The germline CDR1 and CDR2 sequences are MGHRA and YSYEKL.

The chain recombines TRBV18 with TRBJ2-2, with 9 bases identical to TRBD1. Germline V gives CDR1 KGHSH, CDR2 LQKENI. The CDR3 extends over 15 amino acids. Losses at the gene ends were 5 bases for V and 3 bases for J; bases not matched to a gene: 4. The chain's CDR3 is CASSSGTGHTGELFF. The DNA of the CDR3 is TGTGCCAGCTCATCGGGGACAGGGCACACCGGGGAGCTGTTTTTT.

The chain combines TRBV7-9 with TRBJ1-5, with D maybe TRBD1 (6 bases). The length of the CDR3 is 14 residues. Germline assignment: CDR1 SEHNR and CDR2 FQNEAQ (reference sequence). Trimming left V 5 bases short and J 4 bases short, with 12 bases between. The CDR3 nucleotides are TGTGCCAGCAGCGCCCGGGACAAGAATCAGCCCCAGCATTTT. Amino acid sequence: CASSARDKNQPQHF.

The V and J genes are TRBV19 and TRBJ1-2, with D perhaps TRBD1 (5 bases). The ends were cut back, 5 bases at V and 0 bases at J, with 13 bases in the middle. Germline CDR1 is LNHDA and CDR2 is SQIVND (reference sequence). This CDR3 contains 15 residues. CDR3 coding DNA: TGTGCCAGTAGTCCCCAGGGATCAACTAACTATGGCTACACCTTC. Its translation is CASSPQGSTNYGYTF. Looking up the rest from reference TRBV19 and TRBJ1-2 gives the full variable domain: DGGITQSPKYLFRKEGQNVTLSCEQNLNHDAMYWYRQDPGQGLRLIYYSQIVNDFQKGDIAEGYSVSREKKESFPLTVTSAQKNPTAFYLCASSPQGSTNYGYTFGSGTRLTVV.

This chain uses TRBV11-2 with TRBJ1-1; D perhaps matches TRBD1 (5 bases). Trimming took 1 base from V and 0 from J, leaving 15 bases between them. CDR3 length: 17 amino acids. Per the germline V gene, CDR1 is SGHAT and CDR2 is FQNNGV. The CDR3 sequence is CASSLGPMAGMNTEAFF. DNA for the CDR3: TGTGCCAGCAGCTTAGGGCCCATGGCAGGGATGAACACTGAAGCTTTCTTT.

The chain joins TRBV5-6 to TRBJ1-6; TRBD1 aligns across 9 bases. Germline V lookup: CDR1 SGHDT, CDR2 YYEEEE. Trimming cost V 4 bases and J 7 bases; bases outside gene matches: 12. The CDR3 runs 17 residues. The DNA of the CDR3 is TGTGCCAGCAGCCCTCGGGACAGGGTTTTTGGGAATTCACCCCTCCACTTT. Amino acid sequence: CASSPRDRVFGNSPLHF.

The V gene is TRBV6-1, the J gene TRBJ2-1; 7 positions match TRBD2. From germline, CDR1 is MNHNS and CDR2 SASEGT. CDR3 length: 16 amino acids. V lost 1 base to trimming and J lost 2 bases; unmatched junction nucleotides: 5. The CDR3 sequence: CASSEGPGRAYNEQFF. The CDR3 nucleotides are TGTGCCAGCAGTGAAGGGCCAGGGAGGGCCTACAATGAGCAGTTCTTC.

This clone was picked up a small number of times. CDR3 nucleotides: TGTGCCAGCAGCTTTGTCGGTGTGAACACTGAAGCTTTCTTT. Its protein product is CASSFVGVNTEAFF. This chain connects TRBV5-4 to TRBJ1-1; D gene ambiguous. Looked up from germline, CDR1 is SGHNT and CDR2 is YYREEE (reference sequence). V shed 2 bases and J shed 0 bases, with 8 bases lying between them. CDR3 length: 14 residues.

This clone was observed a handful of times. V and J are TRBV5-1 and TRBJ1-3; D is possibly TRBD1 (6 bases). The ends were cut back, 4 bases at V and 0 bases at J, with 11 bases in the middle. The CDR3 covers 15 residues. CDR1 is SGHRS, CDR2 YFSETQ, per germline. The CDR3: CASSQTGNSGNTIYF. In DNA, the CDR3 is TGCGCCAGCAGCCAAACAGGGAACTCTGGAAACACCATATATTTT.

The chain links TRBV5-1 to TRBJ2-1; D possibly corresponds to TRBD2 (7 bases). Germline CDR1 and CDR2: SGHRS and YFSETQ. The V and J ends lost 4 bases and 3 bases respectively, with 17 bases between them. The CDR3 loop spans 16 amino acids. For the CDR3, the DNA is TGCGCCAGCAGCCGCCCGGGGGGCGGGGGCTACAATGAGCAGTTCTTC. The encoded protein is CASSRPGGGGYNEQFF.